This T cell receptor (beta chain) appears in the sequencing data of a study of Ad26.COV2.S vaccination and SARS-CoV-2 variants. Sequenced by immunoSEQ multiplex PCR; TCRdb stores in-frame clones only, minus some. The sample comprises about 350,000 clones, about 90% of which are singletons, and under 4% rests with the top ten. Trimming removed 2 bases from V and 3 bases from J, with 7 bases in between. Germline CDR1 reads MNHEY; CDR2 reads SVGAGI. CDR3 length: 13 amino acids. The V call is TRBV6-5, the J call TRBJ1-2; TRBD1 is a possible D gene (5 bases). The sample here was peripheral blood, taken after recovery from COVID-19. This clonotype was sampled from a human donor who had recovered from COVID-19. The CDR3 region is CASSYGRDYGYTF. The DNA for the CDR3 is TGTGCCAGCAGTTACGGCAGGGACTATGGCTACACCTTC.